This T cell receptor beta chain was observed in a study of identical twins. The CDR3 extends over 14 amino acids. Germline V gene lookup returns CDR1 SGHTA and CDR2 FQGNSA. V lost 3 bases, J lost 1 base, and 7 bases lay in between. The cDNA had a unique molecular identifier and a template-switch universal primer site. TCRdb ran MiXCR on the 5' RACE reads and lists one entry per CDR3 protein. This repertoire shows some 500,000 distinct CDR3 sequences, around an eighth found once; its top ten account for more than 0.8%. A further study also used this sample, focusing on yellow fever vaccine responses in identical twins.

Sequencing was done on a sample of CD4+ T cells sorted from blood. The V gene is TRBV7-2, the J gene TRBJ1-5; unclear D gene. The origin of this receptor is a woman aged 18-29 years in good health. The DNA of the CDR3 is TGTGCCAGCAGCTTTGGTAACAGCAATCAGCCCCAGCATTTT. Translating it yields CASSFGNSNQPQHF.